This entry lists 30 T cell receptor beta chains sequenced from one sample in a study of pediatric ulcerative colitis. Clones were sequenced by immunoSEQ multiplex PCR, and TCRdb holds only the in-frame ones, with some missing. The data contain approximately 40,000 clones, around four fifths of them singletons. One to two pinch biopsies were taken from the rectum during colonoscopy. Sequencing was done on a sample of gut tissue. Receptors originate from a boy aged 10-17 years with moderate ulcerative colitis.

V usage is TRBV4-1 and J usage is TRBJ1-2, with D possibly TRBD1 on 5 matching bases. CDR1 is MGHRA, CDR2 YSYEKL, per germline. Trimming stripped 4 bases from V and 7 bases from J, with 13 bases between. There are 13 residues in the CDR3. The CDR3 sequence: CASSLGGGAGYTF. CDR3 nucleotides: TGCGCCAGCAGCCTCGGGGGAGGGGCTGGCTACACCTTC.

A remark on this clone: Other DNA variants within this sample encode the same CDR3. This sequence joins TRBV5-6 and TRBJ2-2, with D hard to call. In germline, CDR1 is SGHDT, CDR2 YYEEEE. This CDR3 comprises 12 residues. V lost 2 bases and J lost 2, with 1 base in between. The CDR3 DNA sequence: TGTGCCAGCAGCTTAAACACCGGGGAGCTGTTTTTT. It is translated as CASSLNTGELFF. The full variable domain, its missing parts supplied by reference TRBV5-6 and TRBJ2-2, is DAGVTQSPTHLIKTRGQQVTLRCSPKSGHDTVSWYQQALGQGPQFIFQYYEEEERQRGNFPDRFSGHQFPNYSSELNVNALLLGDSALYLCASSLNTGELFFGEGSRLTVL.

The chain links TRBV7-9 to TRBJ2-7; TRBD2 is a possible D gene (5 bases). CDR1 and CDR2 (germline): SEHNR, FQNEAQ (reference sequence). CDR3 size: 12 residues. V was shortened by 10 bases and J by 6 bases, with 16 bases between the two germline ends. This CDR3 is CATLRNRGEQYF. In DNA, the CDR3 is TGTGCCACCTTGCGAAACCGGGGCGAGCAGTACTTC.

In this sample, this clone turned up a few times. V is TRBV5-5 and J is TRBJ2-1, with D maybe TRBD2 (6 bases). The CDR3 length is 17 residues. Germline loops: CDR1 SGHKS, CDR2 YYEKEE (reference sequence). The V end lost 1 base, the J end lost 0 bases, and 14 bases lay between the germline ends. The CDR3: CASSLITEGSSYNEQFF. The DNA for the CDR3 is TGTGCCAGCAGCTTGATAACGGAGGGGAGCTCCTACAATGAGCAGTTCTTC.

The gene calls are TRBV28 and TRBJ1-5; 8 positions agree with TRBD1. The CDR3 spans 17 residues. V shed 5 bases, J shed 2 bases, and the junction held 11 bases outside the gene matches. CDR1 MDHEN and CDR2 SYDVKM come from the germline V gene. CDR3 region: CASSRSPHRGGNQPQHF. Here the CDR3 DNA reads TGTGCCAGCAGTCGATCACCCCACAGGGGGGGCAATCAGCCCCAGCATTTT.

The V and J genes are TRBV5-1 and TRBJ2-6; D is perhaps TRBD1 (5 bases). Germline V gene sequence: CDR1 SGHRS, CDR2 YFSETQ. The germline V and J ends were trimmed by 1 base and 9 bases, with 17 bases remaining between them. The CDR3 is 16 residues long. CDR3 residues: CASSLTQGSILNVLTF. The CDR3 DNA reads TGCGCCAGCAGCTTGACTCAGGGTTCAATCCTCAACGTCCTGACTTTC.

V is TRBV2 and J is TRBJ2-1, with 15 bases lining up with TRBD2. After removal of 8 bases from V and 2 bases from J, the junction contained 16 bases not matched to a gene. Germline CDR1 is SNHLY and CDR2 is FYNNEI. The CDR3 has 20 amino acids. CDR3 sequence: CASDSPSGTSGRSTYNEQFF. CDR3 in DNA: TGTGCCAGCGACTCCCCTTCCGGGACTAGCGGGAGGAGTACCTACAATGAGCAGTTCTTC.

The chain recombines TRBV29-1 with TRBJ2-1; 9 bases match TRBD1. Per the germline V gene, CDR1 is SQVTM and CDR2 is ANQGSEA. J was trimmed by 2 bases and V by 8 bases; bases with no gene match: 13. This CDR3 is built from 16 residues. The DNA of the CDR3 is TGCAGCACGCGGGGCTGGGGACAGGGCGCCTACAATGAGCAGTTCTTC. Translated, it gives CSTRGWGQGAYNEQFF.

The chain employs TRBV18 and TRBJ1-2; 7 positions match TRBD1. The CDR3 length is 16 residues. V lost 1 base to trimming and J lost 4 bases; unmatched junction nucleotides: 9. Germline V CDR1 and CDR2: KGHSH, LQKENI. CDR3 in amino acids: CASSPRTTGSSYGYTF. The CDR3 nucleotides are TGTGCCAGCTCACCACGGACGACAGGGTCGAGCTATGGCTACACCTTC.

This clone has a handful of counts. V is TRBV2 and J is TRBJ1-4; D call uncertain. Between the trimmed V and J ends, which lost 6 bases and 4 bases, there was a span of 15 bases. Germline CDR1 reads SNHLY; CDR2 reads FYNNEI. This CDR3 is 15 amino acids long. The CDR3 loop reads CASSSLGRDNEKLFF. In nucleotides, the CDR3 is TGTGCCAGCAGCTCCCTAGGACGGGATAATGAAAAACTGTTTTTT.

The rearrangement joins TRBV7-9 to TRBJ2-1, with D perhaps matching TRBD2 (5 bases). Trimming took 2 bases from V and 14 from J, leaving 13 bases between them. This CDR3 has 12 amino acids. Per the germline V gene, CDR1 is SEHNR and CDR2 is FQNEAQ (reference sequence). CDR3 bases: TGTGCCAGCAGCTTATCCCCGGGATTGGAGTTCTTC. Translated, it gives CASSLSPGLEFF.

This chain joins TRBV18 and TRBJ2-7, with 10 bases matching TRBD2. The CDR3 consists of 14 residues. Germline V CDR1 and CDR2: KGHSH, LQKENI. V dropped 0 bases and J dropped 4; count of bases not matched to a gene: 0. The DNA for the CDR3 is TGTGCCAGCTCACCACCTAGCGGGGGGTACGAGCAGTACTTC. This gives the protein CASSPPSGGYEQYF. The full variable domain, in which reference TRBV18 and TRBJ2-7 provide the parts outside the CDR3, is NAGVMQNPRHLVRRRGQEARLRCSPMKGHSHVYWYRQLPEEGLKFMVYLQKENIIDESGMPKERFSAEFPKEGPSILRIQQVVRGDSAAYFCASSPPSGGYEQYFGPGTRLTVT.

The chain combines TRBV10-3 with TRBJ2-2; possibly TRBD2 for D (5 bases). This CDR3 comprises 15 residues. Per the germline V gene, CDR1 is ENHRY and CDR2 is SYGVKD. V was pared by 2 bases and J by 3 bases, with 10 bases between. The DNA for the CDR3 is TGTGCCATCAGTGAGGACCGGACTGACACCGGGGAGCTGTTTTTT. This gives the protein CAISEDRTDTGELFF.

The chain combines TRBV27 with TRBJ2-7; 9 bases are a match to TRBD2. V was pared by 3 bases and J by 4 bases, with 4 bases of the junction left unmatched. The CDR3 covers 14 residues. The germline V gene has CDR1 MNHEY and CDR2 SMNVEV (reference sequence). The CDR3 loop reads CASSLGLAGYEQYF. The CDR3 DNA reads TGTGCCAGCAGTTTGGGGCTAGCGGGATACGAGCAGTACTTC.

This sequence joins TRBV28 and TRBJ2-7, with 14 bases aligning to TRBD2. The CDR3 length is 19 residues. V shed 6 bases, J shed 6 bases, and the junction held 19 bases outside the gene matches. CDR1 is MDHEN and CDR2 is SYDVKM in the germline V gene. CDR3 nucleotides: TGTGCCAGCAGACCTAGACTAGCGGGAGGGCCTTTAACACCCCTCGAGCAGTACTTC. This codes for CASRPRLAGGPLTPLEQYF.

The CDR3 reads CASRGRGDSDTQYF. The CDR3 DNA reads TGTGCCAGCAGGGGGCGTGGCGACTCAGATACGCAGTATTTT. The chain joins TRBV2 to TRBJ2-3; TRBD1 is a possible D gene (5 bases). The germline V gene encodes CDR1 SNHLY and CDR2 FYNNEI. V lost 6 bases, J lost 4 bases, and 14 bases lay in between. CDR3 length: 14 residues.

This sequence joins TRBV14 and TRBJ2-1; D not certain. From germline, CDR1 is SGHDN and CDR2 FVKESK. The ends were cut back, 4 bases at V and 8 bases at J, with 12 bases in the middle. This CDR3 is built from 13 residues. The DNA for the CDR3 is TGTGCCAGCAGCCTCCTGGTCTGGGATGAGCAGTTCTTC. Amino acids: CASSLLVWDEQFF.

This sequence joins TRBV7-2 and TRBJ1-2, with D possibly being TRBD1 (5 bases). Trimming stripped 10 bases from V and 4 bases from J, with 13 bases between. The germline CDR1 and CDR2 sequences are SGHTA and FQGNSA. The CDR3 consists of 12 residues. CDR3 region: CATTRGGYGYTF. The CDR3 DNA is TGTGCCACCACCCGTGGGGGCTATGGCTACACCTTC.

The genes are TRBV7-2 and TRBJ2-4; D is unclear. Germline values: CDR1 SGHTA, CDR2 FQGNSA. The CDR3 has 16 residues. Trimming shortened V by 1 base and J by 1 base, and 11 bases separated the two germline ends. The CDR3 region has the DNA TGTGCCAGCAGCTTAGGTCCTGGCACGGCCAAAAACATTCAGTACTTC. Encoded protein: CASSLGPGTAKNIQYF.

J is TRBJ1-4 and V is TRBV2, with 7 bases identical to TRBD1. The CDR3 loop spans 14 amino acids. V lost 5 bases to trimming and J lost 6 bases; unmatched junction nucleotides: 6. The germline gives CDR1 SNHLY, CDR2 FYNNEI. CDR3 loop: CASSRQGGDEKLFF. The CDR3 nucleotides are TGTGCCAGCAGTCGACAGGGCGGAGATGAAAAACTGTTTTTT.

The sample holds one count of this clone. V and J are TRBV7-8 and TRBJ2-1; 11 nucleotides match TRBD1. The CDR3 runs 15 residues. CDR1 is SGHVS, CDR2 FQNEAQ, per germline. Trimming removed 4 bases from V and 4 bases from J; junction bases left unmatched: 3. CDR3 region: CASSSGTGGYNEQFF. CDR3 sequence (DNA): TGTGCCAGCAGCTCTGGGACAGGGGGGTACAATGAGCAGTTCTTC.

This chain links TRBV6-5 with TRBJ2-5; 8 bases align to TRBD1. V trimming: 7 bases; J trimming: 4 bases; junction bases outside the gene matches: 8. This CDR3 spans 14 amino acids. The V gene's germline CDR1 is MNHEY and CDR2 SVGAGI. The CDR3 coding sequence is TGTGCCAGCACGCGACAGGGGTTGGGAGAGACCCAGTACTTC. This sequence encodes CASTRQGLGETQYF.

The chain joins TRBV13 to TRBJ1-1; the D is unclear. Trimming cost V 3 bases and J 1 base, with 6 bases left between them. Germline lookup yields CDR1 PRHDT and CDR2 FYEKMQ (reference sequence). This CDR3 region has 13 residues. The CDR3, as DNA: TGTGCCAGCAGCTTTCTAGAGAACACTGAAGCTTTCTTT. This encodes CASSFLENTEAFF. The whole variable domain, filled in from reference TRBV13 and TRBJ1-1, reads AAGVIQSPRHLIKEKRETATLKCYPIPRHDTVYWYQQGPGQDPQFLISFYEKMQSDKGSIPDRFSAQQFSDYHSELNMSSLELGDSALYFCASSFLENTEAFFGQGTRLTVV.

J is TRBJ2-3 and V is TRBV11-1; the D gene is possibly TRBD1 (6 bases). Trimming shortened V by 1 base and J by 6 bases, and 17 bases separated the two germline ends. CDR1 is SGHAT, CDR2 FQDESV, per germline (reference sequence). The CDR3 sequence is 16 residues long. The CDR3 region is CASSLGWQGTSDTQYF. The DNA of the CDR3 is TGTGCCAGCAGCTTAGGCTGGCAGGGGACGTCGGATACGCAGTATTTT.

This clone was seen a few times. CDR3 sequence: CSGLPLSQGGETQYF. In DNA, the CDR3 is TGCAGCGGCCTTCCCCTTTCCCAGGGGGGTGAGACCCAGTACTTC. The chain links TRBV29-1 to TRBJ2-5, with D tentatively TRBD1 (7 bases). The CDR3 length is 15 residues. Trimming removed 7 bases at V and 5 bases at J, with 23 bases between. Germline V gene lookup returns CDR1 SQVTM and CDR2 ANQGSEA. Based on the CDR3 plus reference TRBV29-1 and TRBJ2-5, the full variable domain is SAVISQKPSRDICQRGTSLTIQCQVDSQVTMMFWYRQQPGQSLTLIATANQGSEATYESGFVIDKFPISRPNLTFSTLTVSNMSPEDSSIYLCSGLPLSQGGETQYFGPGTRLLVL.

The rearrangement links TRBV7-2 to TRBJ2-1; D is uncertain. The CDR3 sequence is 13 residues long. The V gene lost 2 bases and the J gene lost 5 bases, with 7 bases spanning the gap. From germline, CDR1 is SGHTA and CDR2 FQGNSA. CDR3 in DNA: TGTGCCAGCAGCTTATTCCCCGACAATGAGCAGTTCTTC. Translation gives CASSLFPDNEQFF.

The chain couples TRBV28 to TRBJ1-5, with a weak D call TRBD1 (5 bases). The V end was cut by 2 bases, the J end by 0 bases, with 17 bases between. This CDR3 comprises 18 residues. The V gene's germline CDR1 is MDHEN and CDR2 SYDVKM. CDR3 bases: TGTGCCAGCAGTTTACCTCCGTTCGGGGCCGGTAGCAATCAGCCCCAGCATTTT. Amino acids: CASSLPPFGAGSNQPQHF.

This clone was counted only a few times. The chain is built from TRBV19 and TRBJ2-7; unclear D gene. Germline values: CDR1 LNHDA, CDR2 SQIVND (reference sequence). V was trimmed by 3 bases and J by 2 bases, leaving 11 bases between them. The CDR3 spans 14 residues. The CDR3 spells CASSIRAEAYEQYF. DNA of the CDR3: TGTGCCAGTAGTATTAGGGCGGAAGCCTACGAGCAGTACTTC.

The V and J genes are TRBV14 and TRBJ2-7, with D perhaps TRBD1 (6 bases). Germline CDR1 and CDR2: SGHDN and FVKESK. V lost 4 bases, J lost 2 bases, and 12 bases lay in between. This CDR3 region has 14 residues. The CDR3 bases are TGTGCCAGCAGCCCGTTACAGGGTACCTACGAGCAGTACTTC. As protein: CASSPLQGTYEQYF.

This clone was found a few times. The chain employs TRBV6-4 and TRBJ2-3, with 12 positions matching TRBD2. The CDR3 runs 15 residues. Germline V lookup: CDR1 MRHNA, CDR2 SNTAGT. V shed 4 bases and J 1 base; nucleotides not matched to a gene: 0. The CDR3 DNA reads TGTGCCAGCAGTGGGACTAGCGGGGGCACAGATACGCAGTATTTT. Its protein product is CASSGTSGGTDTQYF.